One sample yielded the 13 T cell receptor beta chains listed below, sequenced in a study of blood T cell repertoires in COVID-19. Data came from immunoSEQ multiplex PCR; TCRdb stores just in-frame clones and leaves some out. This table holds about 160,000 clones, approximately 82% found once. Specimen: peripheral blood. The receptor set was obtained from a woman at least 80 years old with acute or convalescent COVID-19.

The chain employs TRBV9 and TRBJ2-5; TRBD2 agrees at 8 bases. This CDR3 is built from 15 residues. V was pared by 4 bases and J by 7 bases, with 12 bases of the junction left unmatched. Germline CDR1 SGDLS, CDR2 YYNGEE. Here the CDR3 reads CASSPGLAPGGTQYF. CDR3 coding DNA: TGTGCCAGCAGCCCAGGACTAGCACCCGGTGGGACCCAGTACTTC.

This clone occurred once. The CDR3 is CASSSWTSGREKETQYF. The DNA of the CDR3 is TGTGCCAGCAGCTCCTGGACTAGCGGGAGAGAAAAAGAGACCCAGTACTTC. The rearrangement uses TRBV7-6 and TRBJ2-5; TRBD2 agrees at 13 bases. V trimming: 4 bases; J trimming: 3 bases; junction bases outside the gene matches: 8. The CDR3 contains 17 residues. CDR1 and CDR2 (germline): SGHVS, FNYEAQ.

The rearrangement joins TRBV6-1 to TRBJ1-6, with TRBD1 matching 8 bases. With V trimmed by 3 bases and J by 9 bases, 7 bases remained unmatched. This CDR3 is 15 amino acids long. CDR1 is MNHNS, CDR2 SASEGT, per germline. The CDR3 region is CASSDWTGPISPLHF. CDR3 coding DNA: TGTGCCAGCAGTGATTGGACAGGGCCGATTTCACCCCTCCACTTT.

CDR3 protein: CASSIPTGTGGYTF. CDR3 sequence (DNA): TGTGCCAGCAGTATACCGACAGGTACGGGTGGCTACACCTTC. The rearrangement links TRBV28 to TRBJ1-2; a weak D match, TRBD1 (6 bases). CDR1 is MDHEN and CDR2 is SYDVKM in the germline V gene. Between the trimmed V and J ends, which lost 5 bases and 7 bases, there was a span of 17 bases. The CDR3 totals 14 residues.

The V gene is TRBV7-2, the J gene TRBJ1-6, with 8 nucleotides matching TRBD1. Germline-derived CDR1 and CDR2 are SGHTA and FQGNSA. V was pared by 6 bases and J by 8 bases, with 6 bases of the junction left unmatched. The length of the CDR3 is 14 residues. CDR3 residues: CASRLGQGHSPLHF. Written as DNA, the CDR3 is TGTGCCAGCAGACTAGGACAGGGTCATTCACCCCTCCACTTT.

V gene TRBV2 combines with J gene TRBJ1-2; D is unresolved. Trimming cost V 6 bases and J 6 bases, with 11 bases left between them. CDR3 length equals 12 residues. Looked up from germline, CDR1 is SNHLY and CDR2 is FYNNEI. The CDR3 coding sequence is TGTGCCAGCAGCTACGAGCGGGATGGCTACACCTTC. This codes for CASSYERDGYTF.

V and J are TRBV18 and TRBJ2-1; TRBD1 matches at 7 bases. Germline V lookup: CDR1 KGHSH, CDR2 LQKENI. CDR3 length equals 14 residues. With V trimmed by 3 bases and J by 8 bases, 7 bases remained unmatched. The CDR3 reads CASSPRDSPHEQFF. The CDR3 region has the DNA TGTGCCAGCTCACCCCGGGACAGCCCTCATGAGCAGTTCTTC.

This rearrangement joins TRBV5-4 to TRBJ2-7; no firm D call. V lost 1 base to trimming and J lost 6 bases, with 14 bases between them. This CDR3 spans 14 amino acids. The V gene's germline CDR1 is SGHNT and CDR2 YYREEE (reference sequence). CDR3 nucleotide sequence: TGTGCCAGCAGCTTGACAGTCACCTCCCTCGAGCAGTACTTC. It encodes CASSLTVTSLEQYF.

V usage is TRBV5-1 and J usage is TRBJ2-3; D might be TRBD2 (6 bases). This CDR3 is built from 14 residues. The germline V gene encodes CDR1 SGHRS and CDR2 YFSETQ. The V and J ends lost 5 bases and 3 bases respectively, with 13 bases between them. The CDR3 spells CASRRESGTDTQYF. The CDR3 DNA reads TGCGCCAGCAGACGGGAGTCGGGGACAGATACGCAGTATTTT.

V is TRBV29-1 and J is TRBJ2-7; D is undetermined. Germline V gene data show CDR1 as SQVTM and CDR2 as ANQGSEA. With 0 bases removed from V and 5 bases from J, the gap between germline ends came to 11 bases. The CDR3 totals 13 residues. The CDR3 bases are TGCAGCGTTGAAGATCCCGCGTCCAACGAGCAGTACTTC. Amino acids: CSVEDPASNEQYF.

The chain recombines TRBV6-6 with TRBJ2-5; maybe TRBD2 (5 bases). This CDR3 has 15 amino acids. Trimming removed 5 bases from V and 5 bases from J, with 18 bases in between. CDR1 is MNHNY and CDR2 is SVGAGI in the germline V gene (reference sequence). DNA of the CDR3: TGTGCCAGCAGTAAACCGGGAATCAAGGAGGAGACCCAGTACTTC. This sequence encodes CASSKPGIKEETQYF.

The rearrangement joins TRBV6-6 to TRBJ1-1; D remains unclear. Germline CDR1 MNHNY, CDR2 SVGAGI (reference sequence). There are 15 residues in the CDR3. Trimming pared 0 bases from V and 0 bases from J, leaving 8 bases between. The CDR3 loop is CASSYSTYVNTEAFF. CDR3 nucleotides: TGTGCCAGCAGTTACTCCACCTATGTGAACACTGAAGCTTTCTTT.

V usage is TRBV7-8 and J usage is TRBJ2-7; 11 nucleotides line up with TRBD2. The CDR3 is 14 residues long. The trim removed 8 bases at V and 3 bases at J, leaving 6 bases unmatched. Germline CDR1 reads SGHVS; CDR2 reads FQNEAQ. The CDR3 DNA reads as TGTGCCAGCGGCAGACTAGCGGGGAGCTACGAGCAGTACTTC. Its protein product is CASGRLAGSYEQYF.